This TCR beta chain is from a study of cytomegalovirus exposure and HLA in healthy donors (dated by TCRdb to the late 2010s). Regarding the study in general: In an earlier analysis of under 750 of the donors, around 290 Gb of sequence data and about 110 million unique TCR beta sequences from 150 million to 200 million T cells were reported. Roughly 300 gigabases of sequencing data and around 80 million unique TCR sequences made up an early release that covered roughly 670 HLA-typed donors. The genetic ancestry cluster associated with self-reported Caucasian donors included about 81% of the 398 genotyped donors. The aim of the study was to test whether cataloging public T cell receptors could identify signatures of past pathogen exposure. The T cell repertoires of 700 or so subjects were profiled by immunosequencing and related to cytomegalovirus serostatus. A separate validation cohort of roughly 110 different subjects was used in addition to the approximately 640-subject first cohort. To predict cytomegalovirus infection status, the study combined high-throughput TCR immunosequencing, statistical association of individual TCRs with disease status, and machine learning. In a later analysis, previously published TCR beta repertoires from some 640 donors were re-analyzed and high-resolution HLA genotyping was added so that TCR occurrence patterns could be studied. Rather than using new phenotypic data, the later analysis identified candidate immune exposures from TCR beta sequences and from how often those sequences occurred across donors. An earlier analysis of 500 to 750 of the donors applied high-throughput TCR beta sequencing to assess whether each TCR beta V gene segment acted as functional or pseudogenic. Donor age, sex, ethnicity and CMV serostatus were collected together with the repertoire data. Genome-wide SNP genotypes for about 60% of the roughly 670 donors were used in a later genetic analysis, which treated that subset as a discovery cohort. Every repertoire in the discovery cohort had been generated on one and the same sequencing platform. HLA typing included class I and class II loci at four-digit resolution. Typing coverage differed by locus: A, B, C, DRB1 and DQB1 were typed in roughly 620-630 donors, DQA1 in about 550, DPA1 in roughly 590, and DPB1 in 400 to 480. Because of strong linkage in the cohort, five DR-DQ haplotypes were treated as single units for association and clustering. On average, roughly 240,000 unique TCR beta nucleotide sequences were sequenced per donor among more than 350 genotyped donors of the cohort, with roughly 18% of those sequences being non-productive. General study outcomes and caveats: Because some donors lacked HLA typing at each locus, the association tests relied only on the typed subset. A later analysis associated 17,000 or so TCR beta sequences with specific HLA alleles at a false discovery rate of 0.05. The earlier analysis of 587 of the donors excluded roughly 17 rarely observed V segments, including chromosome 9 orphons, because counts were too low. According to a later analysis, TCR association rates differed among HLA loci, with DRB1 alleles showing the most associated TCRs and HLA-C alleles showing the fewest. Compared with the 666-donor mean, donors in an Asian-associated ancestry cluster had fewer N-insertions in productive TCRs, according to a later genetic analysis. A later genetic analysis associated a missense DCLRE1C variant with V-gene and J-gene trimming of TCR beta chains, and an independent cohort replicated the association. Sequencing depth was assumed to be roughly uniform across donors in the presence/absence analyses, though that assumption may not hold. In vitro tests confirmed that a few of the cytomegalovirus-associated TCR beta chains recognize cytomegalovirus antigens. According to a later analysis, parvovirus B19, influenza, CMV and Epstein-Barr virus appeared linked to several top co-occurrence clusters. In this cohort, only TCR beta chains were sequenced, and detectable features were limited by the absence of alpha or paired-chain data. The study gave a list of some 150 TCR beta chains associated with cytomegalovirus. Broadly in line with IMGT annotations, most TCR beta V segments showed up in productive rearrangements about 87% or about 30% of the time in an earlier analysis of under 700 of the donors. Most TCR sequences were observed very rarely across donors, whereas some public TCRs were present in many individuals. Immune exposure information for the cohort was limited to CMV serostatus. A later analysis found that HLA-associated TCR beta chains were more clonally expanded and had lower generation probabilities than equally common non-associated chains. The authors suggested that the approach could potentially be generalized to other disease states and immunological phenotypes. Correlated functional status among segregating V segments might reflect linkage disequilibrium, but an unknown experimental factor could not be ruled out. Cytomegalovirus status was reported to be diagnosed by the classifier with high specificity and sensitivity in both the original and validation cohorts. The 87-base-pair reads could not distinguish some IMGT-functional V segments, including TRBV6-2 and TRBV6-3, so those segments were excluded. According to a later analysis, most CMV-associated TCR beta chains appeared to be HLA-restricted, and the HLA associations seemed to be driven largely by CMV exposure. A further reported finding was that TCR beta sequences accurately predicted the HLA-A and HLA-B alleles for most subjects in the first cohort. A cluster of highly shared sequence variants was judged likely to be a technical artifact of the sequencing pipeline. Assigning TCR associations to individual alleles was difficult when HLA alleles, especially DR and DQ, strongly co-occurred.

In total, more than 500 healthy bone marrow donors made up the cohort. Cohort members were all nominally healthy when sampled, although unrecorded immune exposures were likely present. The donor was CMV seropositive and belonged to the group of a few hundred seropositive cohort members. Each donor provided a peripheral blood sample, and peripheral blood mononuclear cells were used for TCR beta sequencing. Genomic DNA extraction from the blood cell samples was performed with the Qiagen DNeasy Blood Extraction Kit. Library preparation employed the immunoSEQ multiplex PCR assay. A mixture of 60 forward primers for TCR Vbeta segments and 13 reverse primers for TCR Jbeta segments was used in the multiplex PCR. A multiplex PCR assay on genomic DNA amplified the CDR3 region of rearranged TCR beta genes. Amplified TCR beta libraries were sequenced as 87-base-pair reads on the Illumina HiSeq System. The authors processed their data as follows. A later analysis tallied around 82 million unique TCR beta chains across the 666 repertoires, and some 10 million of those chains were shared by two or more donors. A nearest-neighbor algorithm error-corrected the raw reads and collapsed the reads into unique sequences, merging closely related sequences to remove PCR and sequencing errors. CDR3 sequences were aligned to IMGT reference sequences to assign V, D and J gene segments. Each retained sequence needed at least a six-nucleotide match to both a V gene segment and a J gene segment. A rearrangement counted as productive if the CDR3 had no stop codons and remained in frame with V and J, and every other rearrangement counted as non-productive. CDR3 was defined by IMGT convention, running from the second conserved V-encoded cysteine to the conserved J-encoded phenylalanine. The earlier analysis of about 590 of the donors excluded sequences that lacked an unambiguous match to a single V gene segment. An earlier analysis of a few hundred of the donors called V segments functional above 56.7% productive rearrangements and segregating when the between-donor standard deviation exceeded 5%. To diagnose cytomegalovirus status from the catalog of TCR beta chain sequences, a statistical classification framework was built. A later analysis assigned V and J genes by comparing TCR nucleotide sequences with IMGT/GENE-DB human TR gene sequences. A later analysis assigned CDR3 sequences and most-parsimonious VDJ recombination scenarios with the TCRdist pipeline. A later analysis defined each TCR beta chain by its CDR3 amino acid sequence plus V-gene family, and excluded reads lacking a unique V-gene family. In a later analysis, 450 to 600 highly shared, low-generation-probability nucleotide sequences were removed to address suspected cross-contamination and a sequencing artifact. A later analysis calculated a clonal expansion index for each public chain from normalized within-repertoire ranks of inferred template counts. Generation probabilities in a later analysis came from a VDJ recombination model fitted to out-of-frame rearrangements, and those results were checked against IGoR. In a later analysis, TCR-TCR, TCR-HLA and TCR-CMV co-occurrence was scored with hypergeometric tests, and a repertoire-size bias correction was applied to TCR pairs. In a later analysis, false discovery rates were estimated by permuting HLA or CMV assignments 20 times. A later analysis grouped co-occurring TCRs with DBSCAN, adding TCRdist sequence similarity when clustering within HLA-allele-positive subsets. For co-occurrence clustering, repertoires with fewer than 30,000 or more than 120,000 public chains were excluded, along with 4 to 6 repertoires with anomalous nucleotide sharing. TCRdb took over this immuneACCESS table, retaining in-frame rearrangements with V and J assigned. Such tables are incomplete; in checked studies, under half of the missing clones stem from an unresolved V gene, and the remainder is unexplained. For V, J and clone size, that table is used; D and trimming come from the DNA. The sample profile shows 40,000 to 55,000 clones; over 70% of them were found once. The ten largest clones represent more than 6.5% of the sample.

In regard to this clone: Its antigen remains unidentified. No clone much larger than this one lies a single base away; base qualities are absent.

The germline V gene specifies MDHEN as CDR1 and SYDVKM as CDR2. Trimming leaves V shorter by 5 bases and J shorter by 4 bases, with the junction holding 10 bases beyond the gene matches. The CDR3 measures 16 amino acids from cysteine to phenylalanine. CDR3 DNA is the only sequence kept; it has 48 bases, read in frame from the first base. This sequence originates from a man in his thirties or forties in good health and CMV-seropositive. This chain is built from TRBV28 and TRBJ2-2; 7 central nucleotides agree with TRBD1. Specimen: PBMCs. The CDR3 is CASSPQTGIGTGELFF. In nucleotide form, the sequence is TGTGCCAGCAGTCCCCAGACAGGGATCGGCACCGGGGAGCTGTTTTTT. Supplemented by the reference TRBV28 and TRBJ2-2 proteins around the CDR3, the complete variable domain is DVKVTQSSRYLVKRTGEKVFLECVQDMDHENMFWYRQDPGLGLRLIYFSYDVKMKEKGDIPEGYSVSREKKERFSLILESASTNQTSMYLCASSPQTGIGTGELFFGEGSRLTVL.